This passage covers 21 T cell receptor beta chains from one sample sequenced in a study of shared clonotypes between healthy human individuals. The table came from immunoSEQ multiplex PCR; TCRdb's copy has only in-frame clones and leaves some out. This sample has around 2,000,000 clones, with about 95% found just once. Naive CD8 cells, CD45RO-negative and positively selected for CCR7, excluded terminally differentiated effector memory CD45RA+ cells. Sequencing was carried out using naive CD8+ T cells sorted from blood. The origin of the receptors is a young man in good health.

The chain couples TRBV29-1 to TRBJ2-5, with 8 bases that match TRBD2. J gave up 3 bases and V 5 bases, and 20 bases lay outside the gene matches. CDR1 is SQVTM and CDR2 is ANQGSEA in the germline V gene. CDR3 length equals 18 residues. As DNA, the CDR3 is TGCAGCGTTTCCGGGACTAGTCATCGCCAGAGGTTGGAAGAGACCCAGTACTTC. Amino acid sequence: CSVSGTSHRQRLEETQYF. The variable domain in full, completed from reference TRBV29-1 and TRBJ2-5, reads SAVISQKPSRDICQRGTSLTIQCQVDSQVTMMFWYRQQPGQSLTLIATANQGSEATYESGFVIDKFPISRPNLTFSTLTVSNMSPEDSSIYLCSVSGTSHRQRLEETQYFGPGTRLLVL.

V gene TRBV25-1 combines with J gene TRBJ2-2; D remains unclear. The V gene's germline CDR1 is MGHDK and CDR2 SYGVNS. The V end was cut by 3 bases, the J end by 6 bases, with 11 bases between. This CDR3 contains 14 residues. The CDR3 nucleotides read TGTGCCAGCAGTGACGATTACTCTCCCGGGGAGCTGTTTTTT. Translation gives CASSDDYSPGELFF.

The rearrangement joins TRBV2 to TRBJ2-7, with 7 nucleotides matching TRBD2. This CDR3 region has 16 residues. CDR1 is SNHLY, CDR2 FYNNEI, per germline. V dropped 6 bases and J dropped 2; count of bases not matched to a gene: 13. The CDR3 loop reads CASRGLTGRAPYEQYF. CDR3 in DNA: TGTGCCAGCAGGGGGCTAACGGGGAGGGCTCCCTACGAGCAGTACTTC. Full variable domain (outside the CDR3, taken from reference TRBV2 and TRBJ2-7): EPEVTQTPSHQVTQMGQEVILRCVPISNHLYFYWYRQILGQKVEFLVSFYNNEISEKSEIFDDQFSVERPDGSNFTLKIRSTKLEDSAMYFCASRGLTGRAPYEQYFGPGTRLTVT.

The chain employs TRBV7-6 and TRBJ1-1; 9 bases line up with TRBD1. V lost 5 bases, J lost 5 bases, and 3 bases stayed unmatched. The CDR3 length is 13 residues. The V gene's germline CDR1 is SGHVS and CDR2 FNYEAQ. CDR3 amino acids: CASSTGGRTEAFF. CDR3 DNA: TGTGCCAGCAGCACAGGGGGCAGGACTGAAGCTTTCTTT. Filled out from reference TRBV7-6 and TRBJ1-1, the complete variable domain reads GAGVSQSPRYKVTKRGQDVALRCDPISGHVSLYWYRQALGQGPEFLTYFNYEAQQDKSGLPNDRFSAERPEGSISTLTIQRTEQRDSAMYRCASSTGGRTEAFFGQGTRLTVV.

This clone has a single count. The rearrangement joins TRBV4-1 to TRBJ2-5; tentative D call: TRBD1 (6 bases). This CDR3 comprises 15 residues. Germline CDR1 is MGHRA and CDR2 is YSYEKL. V was pared by 1 base and J by 6 bases, with 15 bases between. CDR3 bases: TGCGCCAGCAGCCAAGTATCGTCAGGGGAACAGACCCAGTACTTC. As protein: CASSQVSSGEQTQYF.

The chain is built from TRBV27 and TRBJ1-5, with a tentative D call TRBD1 (6 bases). The CDR3 covers 15 residues. The germline V gene encodes CDR1 MNHEY and CDR2 SMNVEV (reference sequence). Trimming pared 10 bases from V and 2 bases from J, leaving 18 bases between. The CDR3 coding sequence is TGTGCCACCGGCAGCACAGGGTTTGGCAATCAGCCCCAGCATTTT. The encoded protein is CATGSTGFGNQPQHF.

CDR3 protein: CASSLLGEPYNEQFF. CDR3 bases: TGTGCCAGCAGTTTATTGGGAGAACCATACAATGAGCAGTTCTTC. The J gene is TRBJ2-1, the V gene TRBV27; D is possibly TRBD2 (5 bases). The germline gives CDR1 MNHEY, CDR2 SMNVEV (reference sequence). CDR3 size: 15 residues. Trimming left V 1 base short and J 4 bases short, with 11 bases between.

The chain carries TRBV4-1 and TRBJ2-7; 7 bases are a match to TRBD2. The length of the CDR3 is 16 residues. From germline, CDR1 is MGHRA and CDR2 YSYEKL. The junction had 7 bases not matched to a gene; V was cut back by 0 bases and J by 2 bases. The CDR3 DNA is TGCGCCAGCAGCCAAGATTCTACTAGCGAAGCCTACGAGCAGTACTTC. Its translation is CASSQDSTSEAYEQYF.

Comment on this clone: No conserved phenylalanine or tryptophan ends this CDR3, so it is likely a read error. No DNA is shown, since the ends of the CDR3 on it are uncertain; the CDR3 is the one TCRdb lists. V usage is TRBV6-5 and J usage is TRBJ2-7. Germline V gives CDR1 MNHEY, CDR2 SVGAGI. The CDR3 contains 15 residues when both ends are counted. This CDR3 is CASSYSATQATNLWL.

This clone was seen a single time. The J gene is TRBJ2-6, the V gene TRBV27, with D possibly matching TRBD1 (5 bases). The germline CDR1 and CDR2 sequences are MNHEY and SMNVEV (reference sequence). V lost 5 bases and J lost 1, with 18 bases in between. The CDR3 has 18 amino acids. CDR3 region: CASSIEGATRSGANVLTF. CDR3 in DNA: TGTGCCAGCAGTATCGAAGGGGCTACGAGGTCTGGGGCCAACGTCCTGACTTTC.

About this clone: In the same sample, other DNA sequences code for this CDR3. This chain uses TRBV4-3 with TRBJ2-7; a possible D gene is TRBD1 (6 bases). Trimming shortened V by 1 base and J by 2 bases, and 12 bases separated the two germline ends. Per germline, CDR1 LGHNA and CDR2 YSLEER. This CDR3 has 15 residues. CDR3 region: CASSQVEGEAYEQYF. The DNA of the CDR3 is TGCGCCAGCAGCCAAGTCGAGGGGGAAGCCTACGAGCAGTACTTC.

This sequence joins TRBV4-2 and TRBJ2-1; perhaps TRBD1 as D (8 bases). CDR1 is LGHNA, CDR2 YNFKEQ, per germline. V shed 3 bases and J shed 3 bases, with 15 bases lying between them. This CDR3 region has 16 residues. CDR3 amino acids: CASSHPTGGDYNEQFF. In DNA, the CDR3 is TGTGCCAGCAGCCACCCTACAGGGGGGGACTACAATGAGCAGTTCTTC.

With regard to this clone: At one boundary the junction diverges from the germline segment, which might be a read error. The gene calls are TRBV14 and TRBJ2-7; 7 bases map to TRBD1. This CDR3 comprises 16 residues. Germline CDR1 and CDR2: SGHDN and FVKESK. The CDR3 loop is CASSQAGQSPSFEQYF. The CDR3 nucleotides read TGTGCCAGCAGCCAAGCGGGACAGTCCCCCTCCTTCGAGCAGTACTTC. The whole variable domain, filled in from reference TRBV14 and TRBJ2-7, reads EAGVTQFPSHSVIEKGQTVTLRCDPISGHDNLYWYRRVMGKEIKFLLHFVKESKQDESGMPNNRFLAERTGGTYSTLKVQPAELEDSGVYFCASSQAGQSPSFEQYFGPGTRLTVT.

The chain combines TRBV29-1 with TRBJ2-1; D not resolved. Trimming cost V 2 bases and J 3 bases, with 8 bases left between them. CDR1 is SQVTM, CDR2 ANQGSEA, per germline. CDR3 size: 13 residues. For the CDR3, the DNA is TGCAGCGTTGAATGGACGAACTACAATGAGCAGTTCTTC. The encoded protein is CSVEWTNYNEQFF.

This clone was observed a single time. The chain links TRBV4-2 to TRBJ2-1; no clear D. The CDR3 extends over 15 amino acids. Per germline, CDR1 LGHNA and CDR2 YNFKEQ. V dropped 2 bases and J dropped 9 bases, with 17 bases sitting between them. CDR3 sequence (DNA): TGTGCCAGCAGCCAACCTCCAGGCATCAGCAGTGAGCAGTTCTTC. Translated: CASSQPPGISSEQFF.

V and J are TRBV2 and TRBJ2-7; 10 bases are shared with TRBD2. Trimming removed 10 bases from V and 1 base from J; junction bases left unmatched: 7. This CDR3 comprises 14 residues. CDR1 and CDR2 from the germline V gene are SNHLY and FYNNEI. Here the CDR3 DNA reads TGTGCCACCTTTAGCGGGAGGTTGTCCTACGAGCAGTACTTC. This gives the protein CATFSGRLSYEQYF.

V gene TRBV5-1 combines with J gene TRBJ2-2, with D possibly being TRBD1 or TRBD2 (5 bases each). V lost 3 bases and J lost 5, with 11 bases in between. Germline V lookup: CDR1 SGHRS, CDR2 YFSETQ. The CDR3 has 14 amino acids. The CDR3 DNA sequence: TGCGCCAGCAGCTCCGGGACGGAGACCGGGGAGCTGTTTTTT. This gives the protein CASSSGTETGELFF.

In nucleotides, the CDR3 is TGTGCCAGCAGTTGGGACAGGGCATACTATGGCTACACCTTC. This codes for CASSWDRAYYGYTF. The chain is built from TRBV6-5 and TRBJ1-2, with TRBD1 matching 9 bases. Losses at the gene ends were 4 bases for V and 3 bases for J; bases not matched to a gene: 3. The CDR3 has 14 residues. Germline V gene lookup returns CDR1 MNHEY and CDR2 SVGAGI.

J is TRBJ2-1 and V is TRBV5-1, with TRBD2 as a possible D gene (6 bases). Germline CDR1 reads SGHRS; CDR2 reads YFSETQ. The CDR3 covers 13 residues. Trimming stripped 0 bases from V and 9 bases from J, with 10 bases between. Here the CDR3 reads CASSLAGDPEQFF. In DNA form, the CDR3 reads TGCGCCAGCAGCTTGGCGGGAGATCCTGAGCAGTTCTTC.

A single count supports this clone. The sample carries other DNA sequences with the same CDR3. The chain carries TRBV5-1 and TRBJ2-7, with D maybe TRBD1 (5 bases). Germline CDR1 reads SGHRS; CDR2 reads YFSETQ. This CDR3 has 14 amino acids. Trimming stripped 2 bases from V and 2 bases from J, with 11 bases between. The CDR3 region is CASSLEGVAYEQYF. The CDR3 DNA reads TGCGCCAGCAGCTTAGAAGGGGTAGCCTACGAGCAGTACTTC.

A few counts support this clone. This chain uses TRBV7-9 with TRBJ1-6; tentatively, D is TRBD1 (5 bases). Germline V gene lookup returns CDR1 SEHNR and CDR2 FQNEAQ (reference sequence). The length of the CDR3 is 15 residues. V was shortened by 1 base and J by 8 bases, with 12 bases between the two germline ends. CDR3 sequence: CASSLVQGPDSPLHF. CDR3 coding DNA: TGTGCCAGCAGCTTAGTTCAGGGACCCGATTCACCCCTCCACTTT.